This note documents a single TCR beta chain sequence. As yet, its antigen is unknown. Germline values: CDR1 WSHSY, CDR2 SAAADI. V was shortened by 2 bases and J by 0 bases, with 7 bases between the two germline ends. This CDR3 contains 14 residues. A multiplex PCR was run with 60 Vbeta primers and 13 Jbeta primers. Generated by immunoSEQ multiplex PCR, the TCRdb table keeps only in-frame clones and is missing some. The sample contains about 200,000 clones, roughly four fifths of which appear only once. This specimen belongs to a study of cytomegalovirus exposure and HLA in healthy donors. Study outcomes and limitations: Overall, some 160 TCR beta chains were annotated as cytomegalovirus-associated. A link between a missense DCLRE1C variant and TCR beta V- and J-gene trimming emerged from a later analysis. For most TCR sequences rarity was the rule, although some public TCRs occurred in many donors.

The sample comprised PBMCs. This receptor was identified in a young man in good health and CMV-seronegative. The chain employs TRBV10-2 and TRBJ1-1; D unclear. CDR3 sequence reads: CASSEEHLNTEAFF. CDR3 coding DNA: TGCGCCAGCAGTGAGGAACACCTGAACACTGAAGCTTTCTTT.